This T cell receptor beta chain was captured by sequencing in a study of T cell changes during pregnancy in multiple sclerosis. CDR1 and CDR2 from the germline V gene are MNHEY and SVGAGI. This CDR3 comprises 14 residues. The germline V and J ends were trimmed by 8 bases and 0 bases, with 13 bases remaining between them. Measured with immunoSEQ multiplex PCR; TCRdb has only the in-frame clones, and not every one. The sample lists 40,000 to 55,000 clones, about nine tenths seen once, with 0.2% to 0.3% in the top ten. The chain recombines TRBV6-5 with TRBJ1-1, with a weak D call TRBD1 (6 bases). This clonotype was sampled from a female donor with multiple sclerosis, enrolled in a pregnancy study. The starting material was CD4+ T cells from peripheral blood mononuclear cells, obtained in the second trimester of pregnancy. The CDR3 DNA reads as TGTGCCAGCTGCAGGGGAAGAATGAACACTGAAGCTTTCTTT. Its translation: CASCRGRMNTEAFF.